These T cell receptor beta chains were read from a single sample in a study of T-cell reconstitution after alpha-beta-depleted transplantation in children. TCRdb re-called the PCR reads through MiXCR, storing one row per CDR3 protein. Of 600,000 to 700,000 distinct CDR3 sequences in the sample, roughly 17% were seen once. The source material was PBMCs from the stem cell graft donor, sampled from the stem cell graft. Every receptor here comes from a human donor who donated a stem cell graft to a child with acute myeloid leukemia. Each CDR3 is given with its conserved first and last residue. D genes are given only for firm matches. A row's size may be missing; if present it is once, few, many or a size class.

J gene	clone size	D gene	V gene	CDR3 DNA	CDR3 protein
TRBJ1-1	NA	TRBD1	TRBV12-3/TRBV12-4	TGTGCCAGCAGTTCCCCTCCGGACAGGGTCAACACTGAAGCTTTCTTT	CASSSPPDRVNTEAFF
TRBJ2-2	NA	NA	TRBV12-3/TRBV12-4	TGTGCCAGCAGGGCGCCGGTCACCGGGGAGCTGTTTTTT	CASRAPVTGELFF
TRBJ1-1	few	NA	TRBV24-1	TGTGCCACCAGCAAATCAGGGTCGGTGACTGAAGCTTTCTTT	CATSKSGSVTEAFF
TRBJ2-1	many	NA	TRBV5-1	TGCGCCAGCAGCTTGGCCAGAAACAATGAGCAGTTCTTC	CASSLARNNEQFF
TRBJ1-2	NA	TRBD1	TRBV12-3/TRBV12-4	TGTGCCAGCACCCCGACAGGGGGATATGGCTACACCTTC	CASTPTGGYGYTF
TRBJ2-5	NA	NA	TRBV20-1	TGCAGTGCTAGACTTGGGAGGGGGGGACAAGAGACCCAGTACTTC	CSARLGRGGQETQYF
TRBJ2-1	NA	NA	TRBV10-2	TGCGCCAGCAGAGGACTACACAATGAGCAGTTCTTC	CASRGLHNEQFF
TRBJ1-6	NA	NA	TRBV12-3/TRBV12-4	TGTGCCAGCAGTCCCCAACAGGGCATAGGGTCACCCCTCCACTTT	CASSPQQGIGSPLHF
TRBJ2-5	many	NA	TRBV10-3	TGTGCCATCAGTGAGTCGGCTGGACAGACAATACCGGAGACCCAGTACTTC	CAISESAGQTIPETQYF
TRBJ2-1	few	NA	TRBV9	TGTGCCAGCAGCGTCGACGAGAGCAATGAGCAGTTCTTC	CASSVDESNEQFF
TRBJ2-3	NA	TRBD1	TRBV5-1	TGCGCCAGCAGCTCCGGGACAGAACGCACAGATACGCAGTATTTT	CASSSGTERTDTQYF
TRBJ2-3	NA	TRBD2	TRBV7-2	TGTGCCAGCAGCTTTGTCGGGGGGGGGGATACGCAGTATTTT	CASSFVGGGDTQYF
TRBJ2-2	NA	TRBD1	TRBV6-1	TGTGCCAGCACGGACAGGGCCGGGGAGCTGTTTTTT	CASTDRAGELFF
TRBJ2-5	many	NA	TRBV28	TGTGCCAGCAGTTTACCGCCGGTAGGGAGAGAGACCCAGTACTTC	CASSLPPVGRETQYF
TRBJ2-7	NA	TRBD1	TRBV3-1	TGTGCCAGCAGCTTGGGACAGACCTACTCCTACGAGCAGTACTTC	CASSLGQTYSYEQYF
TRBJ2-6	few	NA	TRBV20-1	TGCAGTGTTTCCGGGCAGGGCAGCTCTGGGGCCAACGTCCTGACTTTC	CSVSGQGSSGANVLTF
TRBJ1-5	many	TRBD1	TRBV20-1	TGCAGTGCCGGGGACAGGGGGGGTCAGCCCCAGCATTTT	CSAGDRGGQPQHF
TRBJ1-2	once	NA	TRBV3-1	TGTGCCAGCAGCCAGGTCCGGACGGGACTCTACACCTTC	CASSQVRTGLYTF
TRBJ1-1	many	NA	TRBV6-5	TGTGCCAGCAGTTCCGCGGGCAGCGGAGCTTTCTTT	CASSSAGSGAFF
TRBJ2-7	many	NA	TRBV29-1	TGCAGCGTTGAGGGGGACTTTCCCTACGAGCAGTACTTC	CSVEGDFPYEQYF
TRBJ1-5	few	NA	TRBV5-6	TGTGCCAGCAGCTTGGGCGGGGGCAGGGTTAATCAGCCCCAGCATTTT	CASSLGGGRVNQPQHF
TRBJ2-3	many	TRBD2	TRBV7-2	TGTGCCAGCAGCCGATTACAAGCGGGGGCGGATACGCAGTATTTT	CASSRLQAGADTQYF
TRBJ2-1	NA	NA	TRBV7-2	TGTGCCAGCAGCTTCCCGAAAGGGGGGGGCCTTCGGGGGGAGCAGTTCTTC	CASSFPKGGGLRGEQFF
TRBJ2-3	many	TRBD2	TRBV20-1	TGCAGTGCTAGACGGGGTAGCGGGGGTTTCACAGATACGCAGTATTTT	CSARRGSGGFTDTQYF
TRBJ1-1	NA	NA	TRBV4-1	TGCGCCAGCAGCCAGTTGGACATGAACACTGAAGCTTTCTTT	CASSQLDMNTEAFF
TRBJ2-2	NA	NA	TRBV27	TGTGCCGCCGGCCGAGGACTCCTGAACACCGGGGAGCTGTTTTTT	CAAGRGLLNTGELFF
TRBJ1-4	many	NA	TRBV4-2	TGTGCCAGCAGCCAAGATGGCGGGGACAAACTGTTTTTT	CASSQDGGDKLFF
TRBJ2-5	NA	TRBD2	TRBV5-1	TGCGCCAGCACCTCAGCGGGGGGCCGCGAAGAGACCCAGTACTTC	CASTSAGGREETQYF
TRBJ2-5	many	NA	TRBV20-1	TGCAGTGCTAGAGTCCTTGGAGGGGGGAGCCAAGAGACCCAGTACTTC	CSARVLGGGSQETQYF
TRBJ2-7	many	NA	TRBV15	TGTGCCACCAGCAGAGAGGGGGGTCTCTACGAGCAGTACTTC	CATSREGGLYEQYF
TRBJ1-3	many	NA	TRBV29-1	TGCAGCGTTGGTGGGGGGAGCTCTGGAAACACCATATATTTT	CSVGGGSSGNTIYF
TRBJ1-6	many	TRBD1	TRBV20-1	TGCAGTGCTAAAAGGGACAGGGGTATTAATTCACCCCTCCACTTT	CSAKRDRGINSPLHF
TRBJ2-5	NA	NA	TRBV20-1	TGCAGTGCTAGTTCAGGAAAAGAGACCCAGTACTTC	CSASSGKETQYF
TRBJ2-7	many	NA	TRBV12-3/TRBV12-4	TGTGCCAGCAGTGGGGCTAACGAGCAGTACTTC	CASSGANEQYF
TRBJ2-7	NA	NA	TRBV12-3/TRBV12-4	TGTGCCAGCAGTTTAGCGCGAGGGCCACAGTACTTC	CASSLARGPQYF
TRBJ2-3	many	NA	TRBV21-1	TGTGCCAGCAGCAAAGGGGACCATATAACGAGCCCTAGCACAGATACGCAGTATTTT	CASSKGDHITSPSTDTQYF
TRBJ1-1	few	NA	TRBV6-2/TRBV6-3	TGTGCCAGCACCGAAGTGGGGAGGGGGAACACTGAAGCTTTCTTT	CASTEVGRGNTEAFF
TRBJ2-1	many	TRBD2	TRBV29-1	TGCAGCGTAATCGAGCGGGGACCCTACAATGAGCAGTTCTTC	CSVIERGPYNEQFF
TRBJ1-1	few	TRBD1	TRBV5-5	TGTGCCAGCAGCCGGACAGGGGATAAGACTGAAGCTTTCTTT	CASSRTGDKTEAFF
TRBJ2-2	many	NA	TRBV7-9	TGTGCCAGCAGCTCGGAGAACACCGGGGAGCTGTTTTTT	CASSSENTGELFF
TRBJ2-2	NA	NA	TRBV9	TGTGCCAGCAGCGTAGCTTACGGGAGAGTCACCGGGGAGCTGTTTTTT	CASSVAYGRVTGELFF
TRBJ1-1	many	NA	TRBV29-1	TGCAGCGTTGAAAGGGAACCTGAAGCTTTCTTT	CSVEREPEAFF
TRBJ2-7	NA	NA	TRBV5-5	TGTGCCAGCAGCTTGGAGATAGCGGCGAACTCCTACGAGCAGTACTTC	CASSLEIAANSYEQYF
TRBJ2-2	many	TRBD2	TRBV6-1	TGTGCCAGCAGTCCCCTAGCGGGGGCGAACACCGGGGAGCTGTTTTTT	CASSPLAGANTGELFF
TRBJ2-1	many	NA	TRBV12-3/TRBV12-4	TGTGCCAGCAGTTCTCAGACCTACACCAATGAGCAGTTCTTC	CASSSQTYTNEQFF
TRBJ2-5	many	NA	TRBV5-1	TGCGCCAGCAGCTTGCGACATCATCAAGAGACCCAGTACTTC	CASSLRHHQETQYF
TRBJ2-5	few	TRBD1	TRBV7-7	TGTGCCAGCAGCCCGTGGACAGGACCTCAAGAGACCCAGTACTTC	CASSPWTGPQETQYF
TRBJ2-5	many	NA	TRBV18	TGTGCCAGCTCCGGGGACAAACAAGAGACCCAGTACTTC	CASSGDKQETQYF
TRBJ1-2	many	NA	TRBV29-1	TGCAGCGTCTCGGACAGAGGCTATGGCTACACCTTC	CSVSDRGYGYTF
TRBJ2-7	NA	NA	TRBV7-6	TGTGCCAGCAGCTTACTCAGTAGTCCCCTCTACGAGCAGTACTTC	CASSLLSSPLYEQYF
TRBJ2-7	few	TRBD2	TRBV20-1	TGCAGTGCTAGGAAGGAATGGGCGGGGGGGCTTTATTACGAGCAGTACTTC	CSARKEWAGGLYYEQYF